This TCR beta chain was retrieved from a study of regulatory T cells in long-lasting Graves disease. Overall study: Persistent cases took antithyroid drugs over 5 years and stayed TSH receptor antibody positive. Overall study findings and caveats: TRBV28, TRBJ1-2 and TRBJ2-5 were favored in persistent disease.

Arm-PCR with iRepertoire HTBI primers amplified the CDR3 regions for these TCR beta libraries. TCRdb processed the multiplex PCR reads anew with MiXCR; each CDR3 protein has one entry. The table lists under 350,000 distinct CDR3 sequences, 22% of them singletons. The CDR3 totals 15 residues. Trimming shortened V by 5 bases and J by 0 bases, and 8 bases separated the two germline ends. Time point meaning: persistent/refractory GD, antithyroid drugs over 5 years with positive TRAb. RNA isolated from PBMCs was used to make the TCR library. Per American Thyroid Association guidelines, Graves' disease was diagnosed. The authors drew patients from an endocrinology department in Xi'an, China. This clonotype was counted ten times or more. Its antigen remains unidentified.

The V gene is TRBV12-3 or TRBV12-4, the J gene TRBJ2-6, with no clear D. The receptor was derived from a female donor with Graves disease. The sequences come from peripheral blood mononuclear cells (PBMCs), collected when the disease was refractory, from a patient treated with antithyroid drugs. CDR3 residues: CASSPAASGANVLTF. Here the CDR3 DNA reads TGTGCCAGCAGTCCCGCCGCCTCTGGGGCCAACGTCCTGACTTTC.